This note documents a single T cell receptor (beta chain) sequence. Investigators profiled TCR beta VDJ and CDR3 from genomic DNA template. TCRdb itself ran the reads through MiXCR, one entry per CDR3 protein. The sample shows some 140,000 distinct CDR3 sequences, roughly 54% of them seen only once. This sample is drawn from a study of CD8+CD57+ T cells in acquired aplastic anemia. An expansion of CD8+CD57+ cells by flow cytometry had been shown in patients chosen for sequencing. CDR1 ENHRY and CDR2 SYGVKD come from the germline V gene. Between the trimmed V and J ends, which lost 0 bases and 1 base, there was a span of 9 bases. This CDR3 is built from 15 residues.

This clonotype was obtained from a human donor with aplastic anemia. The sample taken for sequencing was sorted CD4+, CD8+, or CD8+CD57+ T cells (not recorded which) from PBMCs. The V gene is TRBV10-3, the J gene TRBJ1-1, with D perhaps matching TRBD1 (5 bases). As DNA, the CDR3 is TGTGCCATCAGTGAGTCGGGCGGGGGGAACACTGAAGCTTTCTTT. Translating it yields CAISESGGGNTEAFF.